Presented here are 27 T cell receptor beta chains from one specimen sequenced in a study of T cells after yellow fever vaccination. A single record per CDR3 protein comes from TCRdb applying MiXCR to the 5' RACE reads. The data contain 200,000 to 300,000 distinct CDR3 sequences, around 6.7% of them singletons. Specimen: CD4+ T cells sorted from PBMCs, collected on the day of the yellow fever booster vaccination. Every receptor here comes from a man in his thirties or forties who received the YFV17D yellow fever vaccine.

This clonotype was counted between two and nine times. V and J are TRBV5-1 and TRBJ2-7; the D gene is possibly TRBD2 (6 bases). Trimming shortened V by 5 bases and J by 0 bases, and 12 bases separated the two germline ends. Germline V gene sequence: CDR1 SGHRS, CDR2 YFSETQ. This CDR3 has 14 residues. The CDR3 nucleotides read TGCGCCAGCAGTGGGTGGGACTCCTCCTACGAGCAGTACTTC. It yields the protein CASSGWDSSYEQYF.

In its sample, this clonotype was seen once. The chain carries TRBV29-1 and TRBJ2-5, with 11 bases identical to TRBD1. CDR3 size: 14 residues. CDR1 is SQVTM and CDR2 is ANQGSEA in the germline V gene. J was trimmed by 9 bases and V by 3 bases; bases with no gene match: 9. CDR3 amino acids: CSVDRDRGGEPQYF. The CDR3 nucleotides are TGCAGCGTTGACCGGGACAGGGGGGGGGAGCCCCAGTACTTC.

This chain connects TRBV20-1 to TRBJ1-1; D unclear. Trimming removed 7 bases at V and 4 bases at J, with 7 bases between. CDR3 size: 10 residues. Germline V gene sequence: CDR1 DFQATT, CDR2 SNEGSKA (reference sequence). The CDR3 loop reads CSVRLTEAFF. The CDR3 DNA sequence: TGCAGTGTTCGACTCACTGAAGCTTTCTTT.

This clonotype was detected many times. The V and J genes are TRBV6-2 or TRBV6-3 and TRBJ2-3; TRBD2 might be the D (5 bases). This CDR3 has 13 amino acids. The V gene's germline CDR1 is MNHEY and CDR2 SVGEGT. With 4 bases removed from V and 2 bases from J, the gap between germline ends came to 7 bases. CDR3 coding DNA: TGTGCCAGCAGTTGGAGGACCACAGATACGCAGTATTTT. This encodes CASSWRTTDTQYF.

This clonotype was recorded a few times. The chain carries TRBV11-3 and TRBJ2-1, with D uncertain. The CDR3 runs to 13 residues. Trimming took 5 bases from V and 4 from J, leaving 9 bases between them. Germline V gene lookup returns CDR1 SGHNT and CDR2 YENEEA. The CDR3 reads CASSTAEYNEQFF. For the CDR3, the DNA is TGTGCCAGCAGCACCGCGGAGTACAATGAGCAGTTCTTC.

There are many counts of this clonotype. The chain couples TRBV27 to TRBJ2-7, with TRBD2 identical over 11 bases. Unmatched junction bases numbered 11, after V lost 6 bases and J lost 4 bases. This CDR3 comprises 16 residues. The germline V gene encodes CDR1 MNHEY and CDR2 SMNVEV (reference sequence). The CDR3 is CASSRLLTSGTYEQYF. CDR3 sequence (DNA): TGTGCCAGCAGCCGTCTATTGACTAGCGGGACGTACGAGCAGTACTTC.

Regarding this clonotype: A much larger clone lies one base from this, so it may be a read error. The V gene is TRBV20-1, the J gene TRBJ2-5; TRBD2 might be the D (5 bases). The germline gives CDR1 DFQATT, CDR2 SNEGSKA (reference sequence). The CDR3 extends over 13 amino acids. Here the CDR3 reads CNARMASPETQYF. CDR3 coding DNA: TGCAATGCTAGAATGGCTAGCCCAGAGACCCAGTACTTC.

This clonotype was picked up a small number of times. This chain uses TRBV29-1 with TRBJ2-3; the match to TRBD2 covers 13 bases. The germline V gene has CDR1 SQVTM and CDR2 ANQGSEA. This CDR3 spans 16 amino acids. Trimming at V came to 3 bases and at J to 2 bases, leaving 5 bases not matched to a gene. Written as DNA, the CDR3 is TGCAGCGTTGAGGGGGGGACTAGCGGGAACACAGATACGCAGTATTTT. This codes for CSVEGGTSGNTDTQYF.

This clonotype was seen at least ten times. The CDR3 bases are TGTGCCAGCAGACCGGGACAGATGAACACTGAAGCTTTCTTT. This gives the protein CASRPGQMNTEAFF. This chain links TRBV12-3 or TRBV12-4 with TRBJ1-1, with 7 bases that match TRBD1. V shed 6 bases and J 0 bases; nucleotides not matched to a gene: 4. This CDR3 has 14 amino acids.

This clonotype was observed a few times. This chain uses TRBV27 with TRBJ1-4; D is ambiguous. This CDR3 spans 15 amino acids. Trimming cost V 2 bases and J 1 base, with 8 bases left between them. Per germline, CDR1 MNHEY and CDR2 SMNVEV (reference sequence). CDR3 sequence: CASSLGMGTNEKLFF. CDR3 DNA sequence: TGTGCCAGCAGTTTAGGAATGGGAACTAATGAAAAACTGTTTTTT.

With respect to this clonotype: This may come from a read error, since a much larger clone is one base off. The chain uses TRBV27 and TRBJ2-7, with D possibly matching TRBD1 (6 bases). The assigned J gene may be wrong: the sequence end matches TRBJ2-1 better. CDR1 and CDR2 (germline): MNHEY, SMNVEV (reference sequence). This CDR3 contains 17 residues. The CDR3: CASSSGWGLKSSYEQFF. The CDR3 DNA reads as TGTGCCAGCAGTTCCGGCTGGGGGCTCAAAAGCTCCTACGAGCAGTTCTTC.

This clonotype has only a few counts. The chain joins TRBV20-1 to TRBJ2-7; D is unresolved. V gave up 1 base and J gave up 1 base, with 14 bases separating them. The CDR3 is 15 amino acids. The germline V gene has CDR1 DFQATT and CDR2 SNEGSKA (reference sequence). Here the CDR3 reads CSARGPVGKSYEQYF. CDR3 DNA: TGCAGTGCTAGAGGTCCTGTGGGCAAGTCCTACGAGCAGTACTTC.

V and J are TRBV18 and TRBJ2-2, with D uncertain. The CDR3 loop spans 16 amino acids. The germline V and J ends were trimmed by 3 bases and 6 bases, with 17 bases remaining between them. CDR1 KGHSH and CDR2 LQKENI come from the germline V gene. The CDR3: CASSPNQGRRAGELFF. The DNA of the CDR3 is TGTGCCAGCTCACCTAACCAAGGCCGTCGTGCCGGGGAGCTGTTTTTT.

The rearrangement uses TRBV28 and TRBJ2-1; D remains unclear. The V gene's germline CDR1 is MDHEN and CDR2 SYDVKM. Trimming cost V 5 bases and J 6 bases, with 11 bases left between them. The length of the CDR3 is 13 residues. The CDR3 is CASSRATVNEQFF. In DNA form, the CDR3 reads TGTGCCAGCAGTCGCGCTACAGTCAATGAGCAGTTCTTC. Full variable domain (missing parts from reference TRBV28 and TRBJ2-1): DVKVTQSSRYLVKRTGEKVFLECVQDMDHENMFWYRQDPGLGLRLIYFSYDVKMKEKGDIPEGYSVSREKKERFSLILESASTNQTSMYLCASSRATVNEQFFGPGTRLTVL.

This clonotype showed up many times. The gene calls are TRBV2 and TRBJ2-5; D ambiguous. V shed 7 bases and J shed 3 bases, with 12 bases lying between them. This CDR3 spans 13 amino acids. CDR1 is SNHLY and CDR2 is FYNNEI in the germline V gene. The CDR3 spells CASTRGTKETQYF. Here the CDR3 DNA reads TGTGCCAGCACTAGAGGTACTAAAGAGACCCAGTACTTC.

This clonotype was detected only a few times. The chain combines TRBV20-1 with TRBJ2-1; TRBD2 matches at 7 bases. Trimming at V came to 5 bases and at J to 0 bases, leaving 13 bases not matched to a gene. The CDR3 covers 17 residues. CDR1 is DFQATT and CDR2 is SNEGSKA in the germline V gene (reference sequence). CDR3 DNA sequence: TGCAGTGCTCCTCTCCTCGGGGGGAGCGGCTCCTACAATGAGCAGTTCTTC. This translates into CSAPLLGGSGSYNEQFF.

This clonotype was detected only a few times. V usage is TRBV6-5 and J usage is TRBJ2-3; TRBD2 agrees at 13 bases. Trimming cost V 4 bases and J 5 bases; bases outside gene matches: 6. CDR3 length: 16 amino acids. CDR1 MNHEY and CDR2 SVGAGI come from the germline V gene. CDR3 DNA sequence: TGTGCCAGCAGTTCTCAGGGACTAGCGGGAAAAGATACGCAGTATTTT. This translates into CASSSQGLAGKDTQYF.

The rearrangement joins TRBV5-1 to TRBJ2-7; D perhaps matches TRBD2 (5 bases). V dropped 1 base and J dropped 1 base, with 12 bases sitting between them. This CDR3 comprises 15 residues. CDR1 and CDR2 from the germline V gene are SGHRS and YFSETQ. The CDR3 sequence: CASSLSYEGSYEQYF. For the CDR3, the DNA is TGCGCCAGCAGCTTGTCGTATGAGGGATCCTACGAGCAGTACTTC.

Only a few counts were recorded for this clonotype. The chain recombines TRBV5-1 with TRBJ2-2, with D perhaps being TRBD1 or TRBD2 (7 bases each). Trimming left V 3 bases short and J 6 bases short, with 21 bases between. Germline assignment: CDR1 SGHRS and CDR2 YFSETQ. The CDR3 length is 17 residues. For the CDR3, the DNA is TGCGCCAGCAGCTCCCGGGGCGGGGGACAGTTATCCGGGGAGCTGTTTTTT. It encodes CASSSRGGGQLSGELFF.

This clonotype came up a few times. The chain joins TRBV27 to TRBJ1-2; D is perhaps TRBD1 (5 bases). This CDR3 comprises 14 residues. Germline-derived CDR1 and CDR2 are MNHEY and SMNVEV (reference sequence). The V and J ends lost 2 bases and 2 bases respectively, with 9 bases between them. The CDR3 loop reads CASSLKDTNYGYTF. CDR3 coding DNA: TGTGCCAGCAGTTTAAAGGACACCAACTATGGCTACACCTTC.

V and J are TRBV5-1 and TRBJ2-2, with TRBD2 identical over 10 bases. V dropped 7 bases and J dropped 4; count of bases not matched to a gene: 7. CDR3 size: 15 residues. The germline V gene has CDR1 SGHRS and CDR2 YFSETQ. The CDR3 loop is CASHPSGSPTGELFF. The DNA for the CDR3 is TGCGCCAGCCATCCTAGCGGGAGTCCCACCGGGGAGCTGTTTTTT.

The V call is TRBV30, the J call TRBJ1-2; no firm D call. The CDR3 is made up of 16 amino acids. V was pared by 3 bases and J by 0 bases, with 17 bases between. Per the germline V gene, CDR1 is GTSNPN and CDR2 is SVGIG (reference sequence). CDR3 nucleotide sequence: TGTGCCTGGAGGGCCCTTAGAAGGGAAGCTAACTATGGCTACACCTTC. Protein sequence: CAWRALRREANYGYTF.

This clonotype was seen more than once but under ten times. The chain carries TRBV18 and TRBJ1-4; D not resolved. Germline assignment: CDR1 KGHSH and CDR2 LQKENI. The CDR3 has 15 amino acids. V was clipped by 2 bases and J by 3 bases, with 10 bases between them. The CDR3 loop is CASSPIRESNEKLFF. CDR3 sequence (DNA): TGTGCCAGCTCACCAATCCGGGAGTCTAATGAAAAACTGTTTTTT.

The chain uses TRBV20-1 and TRBJ2-6; D is uncertain. Between the trimmed V and J ends, which lost 4 bases and 4 bases, there was a span of 11 bases. Per germline, CDR1 DFQATT and CDR2 SNEGSKA (reference sequence). The CDR3 sequence is 14 residues long. The CDR3 DNA reads as TGCAGTGCTACCCGGGCTGAAGGGGCCAACGTCCTGACTTTC. Its protein product is CSATRAEGANVLTF.

This clonotype was detected only a few times. The chain carries TRBV5-1 and TRBJ1-2; 8 bases match TRBD1. V lost 4 bases and J lost 4; bases outside the gene matches: 6. CDR3 length: 14 amino acids. The germline CDR1 and CDR2 sequences are SGHRS and YFSETQ. The chain's CDR3 is CASSPRGRFYGYTF. As DNA, the CDR3 is TGCGCCAGCAGCCCCAGGGGGCGCTTCTATGGCTACACCTTC.

The sample holds a few counts of this clonotype. The gene calls are TRBV9 and TRBJ1-1; 7 nucleotides match TRBD1. The CDR3 runs 14 residues. V shed 4 bases, J shed 4 bases, and the junction held 7 bases outside the gene matches. Germline V lookup: CDR1 SGDLS, CDR2 YYNGEE. CDR3 in DNA: TGTGCCAGCAGCCTCACAGGGGAAGGCACTGAAGCTTTCTTT. It yields the protein CASSLTGEGTEAFF.

V gene TRBV7-2 combines with J gene TRBJ2-5; tentative D call: TRBD2 (5 bases). CDR3 length equals 13 residues. In germline, CDR1 is SGHTA, CDR2 FQGNSA. With 6 bases removed from V and 5 bases from J, the gap between germline ends came to 13 bases. DNA for the CDR3: TGTGCCAGCAGGGAGGCAGTTTCGGAGACCCAGTACTTC. It yields the protein CASREAVSETQYF.